The rows below give T cell receptor beta chains drawn from one sample of a study of blood T cell repertoires in COVID-19. TCRdb's table, derived via immunoSEQ multiplex PCR, lists solely in-frame clones and lacks some. The table records approximately 59,000 clones, around 90% of them present only once. Sequencing was performed on peripheral blood. The receptors shown here come from a human donor in a cohort sampled during active COVID-19. Both conserved end residues are part of each CDR3. D genes are given only for firm matches. Size values are once, few and many counts, or a class for expanded clones, and some rows have none.

D gene | clone size | J gene | V gene | CDR3 DNA | CDR3 protein
TRBD2 | . | TRBJ2-7 | TRBV19 | TGTGCCAGTAGTATGGGACTAGCGGACTACGAGCAGTACTTC | CASSMGLADYEQYF
TRBD1 | . | TRBJ2-3 | TRBV18 | TGTGCCAGCTCACCCGGGACAGGGCGCACAGATACGCAGTATTTT | CASSPGTGRTDTQYF
TRBD2 | . | TRBJ2-1 | TRBV3-1/TRBV3-2 | TGTGCCAGCAGCCATCCGCTAGCGGGGGGGCATGAGCAGTTCTTC | CASSHPLAGGHEQFF
. | once | TRBJ1-2 | TRBV7-2 | TGTGCCAGCAGCGGGGCCGGGGGCTATGGCTACACCTTC | CASSGAGGYGYTF
TRBD1 | . | TRBJ1-1 | TRBV5-4 | TGTGCCAGCAGCTGGGGGGGACAGGGGGCCGCTGAAGCTTTCTTT | CASSWGGQGAAEAFF
TRBD2 | . | TRBJ2-1 | TRBV9 | TGTGCCAGCAGCGTAGGGACTAGCGGGGGGTGGAATGAGCAGTTCTTC | CASSVGTSGGWNEQFF
. | . | TRBJ2-5 | TRBV11-2 | TGTGCCAGCAGCCGTCCGCGGGAGACCCAGTACTTC | CASSRPRETQYF
. | . | TRBJ2-3 | TRBV7-9 | TGTGCCAGCAGCCCACGGCGTGGAGGGAACACAGATACGCAGTATTTT | CASSPRRGGNTDTQYF
. | once | TRBJ2-1 | TRBV6-5 | TGTGCCAGCAGTTACTCGGGCCAAGGGGGTCTGAGTGAGCAGTTCTTC | CASSYSGQGGLSEQFF
. | . | TRBJ1-4 | TRBV28 | TGTGCCAGCAGTTTGACAATTAGGGAAAAACTGTTTTTT | CASSLTIREKLFF
TRBD1 | . | TRBJ2-1 | TRBV5-1 | TGCGCCAGCAGCCGACCCGGGACAGGGGGCGTTCCGAGCTCCTACAATGAGCAGTTCTTC | CASSRPGTGGVPSSYNEQFF
. | . | TRBJ1-1 | TRBV4-3 | TGCGCCAGCAGCCAGAGTGAAGATAGTACTGAAGCTTTCTTT | CASSQSEDSTEAFF
TRBD2 | . | TRBJ2-3 | TRBV11-3 | TGTGCCAGCAGCCGCCGCGCGGGGGGCTCCCCAGATACGCAGTATTTT | CASSRRAGGSPDTQYF
TRBD1 | . | TRBJ1-4 | TRBV7-9 | TGTGCCAGCAGCTCCCTCGGGACAGGGATTGAAAAACTGTTTTTT | CASSSLGTGIEKLFF
TRBD1 | once | TRBJ2-7 | TRBV7-2 | TGTGCCAGCAGCTTTGGAGGGACAGGGGCCCACGAGCAGTACTTC | CASSFGGTGAHEQYF
TRBD1 | . | TRBJ2-7 | TRBV11-2 | TGTGCCAGCAGCCCGGGACAGGTGACATACGAGCAGTACTTC | CASSPGQVTYEQYF
TRBD1 | . | TRBJ1-4 | TRBV19 | TGTGCCAGTAGAGGGACAGGGTATGAAAAACTGTTTTTT | CASRGTGYEKLFF
. | . | TRBJ1-1 | TRBV11-3 | TGTGCCAGCAGCACAGGCAGGGCGAACACTGAAGCTTTCTTT | CASSTGRANTEAFF
. | . | TRBJ2-3 | TRBV9 | TGTGCCAGCAGCGTGGGGGCAGCCCGGAGGTTATACACAGATACGCAGTATTTT | CASSVGAARRLYTDTQYF
TRBD1 | . | TRBJ2-2 | TRBV9 | TGTGCCAGCAGCCCCAGGTATGAGGGGGCGCCCGGGGAGCTGTTTTTT | CASSPRYEGAPGELFF
TRBD2 | . | TRBJ2-5 | TRBV5-4 | TGTGCCAGCAGCTCCGCGGGGGGCGGTCAAGAGACCCAGTACTTC | CASSSAGGGQETQYF
. | . | TRBJ2-3 | TRBV3-1/TRBV3-2 | TGTGCCAGCAGCCAGACAGCTACAGATACGCAGTATTTT | CASSQTATDTQYF
. | few | TRBJ1-5 | TRBV7-9 | TGTGCCAGCAGCCCCGACGACACCCTCGGGCCCCAGCATTTT | CASSPDDTLGPQHF
. | . | TRBJ2-1 | TRBV7-8 | TGTGCCAGCAGCTTCCGGGACTTGAACAATGAGCAGTTCTTC | CASSFRDLNNEQFF
TRBD1 | . | TRBJ1-3 | TRBV5-1 | TGCGCCAGCAGCTTGCAGGGGGAAACTGGAAACACCATATATTTT | CASSLQGETGNTIYF